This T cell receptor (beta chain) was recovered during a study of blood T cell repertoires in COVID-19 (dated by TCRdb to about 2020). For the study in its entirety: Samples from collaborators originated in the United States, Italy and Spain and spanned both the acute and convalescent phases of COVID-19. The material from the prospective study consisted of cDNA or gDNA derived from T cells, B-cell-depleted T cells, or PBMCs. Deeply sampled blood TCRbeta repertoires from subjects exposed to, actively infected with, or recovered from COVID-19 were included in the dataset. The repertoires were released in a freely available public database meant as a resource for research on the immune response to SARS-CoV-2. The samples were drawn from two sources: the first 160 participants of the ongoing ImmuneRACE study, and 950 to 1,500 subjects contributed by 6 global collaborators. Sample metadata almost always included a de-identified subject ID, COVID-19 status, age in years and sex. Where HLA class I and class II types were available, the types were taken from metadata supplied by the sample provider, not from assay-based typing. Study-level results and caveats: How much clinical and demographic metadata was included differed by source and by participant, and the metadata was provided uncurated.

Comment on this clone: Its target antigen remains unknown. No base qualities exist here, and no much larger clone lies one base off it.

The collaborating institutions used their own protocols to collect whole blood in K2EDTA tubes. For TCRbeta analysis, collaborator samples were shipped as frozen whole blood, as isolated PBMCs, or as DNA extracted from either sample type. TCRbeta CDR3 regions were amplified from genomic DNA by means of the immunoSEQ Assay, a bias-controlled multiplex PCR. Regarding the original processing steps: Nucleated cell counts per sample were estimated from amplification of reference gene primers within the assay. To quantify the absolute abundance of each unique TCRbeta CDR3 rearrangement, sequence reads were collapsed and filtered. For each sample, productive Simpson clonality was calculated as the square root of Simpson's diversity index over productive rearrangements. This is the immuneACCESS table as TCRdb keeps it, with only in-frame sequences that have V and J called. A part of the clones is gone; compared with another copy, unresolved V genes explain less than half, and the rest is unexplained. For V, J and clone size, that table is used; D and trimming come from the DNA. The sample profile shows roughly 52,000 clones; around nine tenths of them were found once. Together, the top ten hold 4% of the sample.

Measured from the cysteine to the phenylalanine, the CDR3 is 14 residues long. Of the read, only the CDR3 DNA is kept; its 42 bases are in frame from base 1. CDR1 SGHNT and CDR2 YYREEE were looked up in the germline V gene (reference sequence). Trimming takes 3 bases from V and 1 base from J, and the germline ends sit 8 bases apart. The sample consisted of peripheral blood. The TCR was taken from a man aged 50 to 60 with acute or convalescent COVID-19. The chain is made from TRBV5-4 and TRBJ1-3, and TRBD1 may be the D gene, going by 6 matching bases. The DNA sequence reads TGTGCCAGCAGCTATACAGGGTCTGGAAACACCATATATTTT. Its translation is CASSYTGSGNTIYF.